The 3 T cell receptor beta chains presented below share a single source sample, sequenced in a study of T cells in women clearing cervical HPV infection. Repertoires were generated with immunoSEQ multiplex PCR, while TCRdb's copy carries only in-frame clones and drops some. The listing records about 41,000 clones. Sequenced sample: blood buffy coat. These receptors were obtained from a woman between 18 and 75 years old with a cervical HPV16 infection that either progressed to CIN3+ or cleared (not recorded which).

With regard to this clone: The read ends 3 residues before the CDR3 terminus; that terminus is restored from the germline J gene. V gene TRBV6-4 combines with J gene TRBJ2-6, with D possibly being TRBD1 (6 bases). The CDR3 is made up of 15 amino acids. From germline, CDR1 is MRHNA and CDR2 SNTAGT. V was cut by 7 bases and J by 0 bases, with 10 bases left in between. The sequenced CDR3 bases are TGTGCCAGCAAGGGACACCACTCTGGGGCCAACGTC. It yields the protein CASKGHHSGANV. The whole CDR3 protein is CASKGHHSGANVLTF.

For this clone: The read falls 3 residues short of the CDR3 end, and the missing part is taken from the germline J gene. V and J are TRBV7-3 and TRBJ1-1, with D unclear. Per germline, CDR1 SGHTA and CDR2 FQGTGA. The ends were cut back, 5 bases at V and 2 bases at J, with 9 bases in the middle. The CDR3 has 13 amino acids. CDR3 DNA, as far as it was read: TGTGCCAGCAGCCCTAGCGCAAACACTGAA. Protein product: CASSPSANTE. The entire CDR3 protein is CASSPSANTEAFF.

Details on this clone: The read falls 3 residues short of the CDR3 end, and the missing part is taken from the germline J gene. The chain joins TRBV5-1 to TRBJ2-1; 9 bases map to TRBD2. This CDR3 region has 15 residues. CDR1 SGHRS and CDR2 YFSETQ come from the germline V gene. The J segment lost 7 bases and the V segment lost 3 bases, leaving 8 bases of the junction unmatched. This chain's CDR3 is CASSSGTSLDNEQFF. The CDR3 bases that were read are TGCGCCAGCAGCTCCGGGACTAGCCTAGATAATGAG.